Below, one T cell receptor beta chain is given with its context. This sample was included in a study of blood T cell repertoires in COVID-19. Looking at the study overall: Acute and convalescent COVID-19 samples came from the United States, Italy and Spain. Sources were T cells, B-cell-depleted T cells, or PBMCs; the material itself was cDNA or gDNA.

Original handling: Estimation of nucleated cell counts relied on the amplification of reference gene primers. Assay: immunoSEQ multiplex PCR; the TCRdb copy retains only in-frame clones and omits some. The DNA gave D and trimming, while V, J and clone size come from that table. This sample has 250,000 to 350,000 clones, with 70% to 90% found just once. Germline assignment: CDR1 LNHNV and CDR2 YYDKDF (reference sequence). The CDR3 length is 15 residues. The ends were cut back, 9 bases at V and 3 bases at J, with 18 bases in the middle. The chain has TRBV15 and TRBJ2-4, with a possible D match to TRBD1 (6 bases). This receptor was taken from a woman aged 55-70 years with acute or convalescent COVID-19. Sequenced: peripheral blood. The CDR3: CATIRAGEGKNIQYF. In DNA, the CDR3 is TGTGCCACGATCAGAGCAGGGGAAGGCAAAAACATTCAGTACTTC.